These T cell receptor beta chains were read from a single sample in a study of blood T cell repertoires in COVID-19. Generated by immunoSEQ multiplex PCR, the TCRdb table keeps only in-frame clones and is missing some. This table has 180,000 or so clones, 86% appearing once. The sample was PBMCs or T cells enriched from blood (not recorded which). These receptor sequences come from a woman in her twenties or thirties who had recovered from COVID-19. Each CDR3 is given with its conserved first and last residue. The order of the fields is clone size, V gene, D gene, J gene, CDR3 protein, CDR3 DNA. A D gene is named only where the DNA matches it firmly. A clone size is listed for some rows: how often the clone was seen (once, few, many), or a class if it is expanded.

clone_size: .
v_call: TRBV6-2/TRBV6-3
d_call: .
j_call: TRBJ2-1
cdr3_aa: CASSYPPGLARRSYNEQFF
cdr3_nt: TGTGCCAGCAGTTACCCCCCTGGGCTAGCTCGTAGGTCCTACAATGAGCAGTTCTTC

clone_size: .
v_call: TRBV14
d_call: .
j_call: TRBJ2-7
cdr3_aa: CASGSRGYEQYF
cdr3_nt: TGTGCCAGCGGGTCTAGGGGCTACGAGCAGTACTTC

clone_size: once
v_call: TRBV7-9
d_call: .
j_call: TRBJ1-2
cdr3_aa: CASSHPTTSRDYGYTF
cdr3_nt: TGTGCCAGCAGCCACCCCACGACGTCGAGGGACTATGGCTACACCTTC

clone_size: .
v_call: TRBV6-2/TRBV6-3
d_call: TRBD1
j_call: TRBJ2-7
cdr3_aa: CASSPGGRYEQYF
cdr3_nt: TGTGCCAGCAGCCCAGGGGGCAGGTACGAGCAGTACTTC

clone_size: .
v_call: TRBV6-5
d_call: .
j_call: TRBJ1-2
cdr3_aa: CASSRFFGGSGYTF
cdr3_nt: TGTGCCAGCAGCCGGTTTTTCGGCGGCAGTGGCTACACCTTC

clone_size: .
v_call: TRBV6-5
d_call: TRBD1
j_call: TRBJ2-7
cdr3_aa: CASSYSVQGAYEQYF
cdr3_nt: TGTGCCAGCAGTTACTCGGTACAGGGGGCCTACGAGCAGTACTTC

clone_size: .
v_call: TRBV9
d_call: .
j_call: TRBJ2-7
cdr3_aa: CASREVKYEQYF
cdr3_nt: TGTGCCAGCAGGGAGGTGAAATACGAGCAGTACTTC

clone_size: .
v_call: TRBV19
d_call: .
j_call: TRBJ2-7
cdr3_aa: CASKDHGVSRQYF
cdr3_nt: TGTGCCAGTAAAGACCACGGAGTCTCAAGGCAGTACTTC

clone_size: .
v_call: TRBV5-1
d_call: .
j_call: TRBJ1-5
cdr3_aa: CASSFGSGGNQPQHF
cdr3_nt: TGCGCCAGCAGCTTCGGTAGCGGGGGGAATCAGCCCCAGCATTTT

clone_size: .
v_call: TRBV28
d_call: .
j_call: TRBJ1-3
cdr3_aa: CASSGPGSGNTIYF
cdr3_nt: TGTGCCAGCAGTGGGCCGGGGTCTGGAAACACCATATATTTT

clone_size: .
v_call: TRBV28
d_call: TRBD2
j_call: TRBJ2-1
cdr3_aa: CASSSRFSGRAGNEQFF
cdr3_nt: TGTGCCAGCAGCTCAAGGTTCAGCGGGAGGGCCGGGAATGAGCAGTTCTTC

clone_size: .
v_call: TRBV5-1
d_call: .
j_call: TRBJ1-1
cdr3_aa: CASSLGGRLATEAFF
cdr3_nt: TGCGCCAGCAGCTTGGGCGGGAGGTTGGCCACTGAAGCTTTCTTT

clone_size: .
v_call: TRBV19
d_call: TRBD2
j_call: TRBJ2-2
cdr3_aa: CASSIRASGLNTGELFF
cdr3_nt: TGTGCCAGTAGTATCCGGGCTAGCGGGCTTAACACCGGGGAGCTGTTTTTT

clone_size: .
v_call: TRBV20-1
d_call: .
j_call: TRBJ2-7
cdr3_aa: CSASRGWGSYSYEQYF
cdr3_nt: TGCAGTGCTAGTAGAGGTTGGGGCAGTTACTCCTACGAGCAGTACTTC

clone_size: .
v_call: TRBV15
d_call: .
j_call: TRBJ2-2
cdr3_aa: CATSGLRNTGELFF
cdr3_nt: TGTGCCACCAGCGGCCTCCGAAACACCGGGGAGCTGTTTTTT

clone_size: .
v_call: TRBV9
d_call: TRBD2
j_call: TRBJ2-1
cdr3_aa: CASSVEASGYNEQFF
cdr3_nt: TGTGCCAGCAGCGTAGAGGCTAGCGGGTACAATGAGCAGTTCTTC

clone_size: .
v_call: TRBV7-3
d_call: TRBD1
j_call: TRBJ2-7
cdr3_aa: CASSSEDRTGEQYF
cdr3_nt: TGTGCCAGCAGCAGTGAGGACAGGACGGGCGAGCAGTACTTC

clone_size: .
v_call: TRBV2
d_call: .
j_call: TRBJ1-5
cdr3_aa: CASLSLRGQPQHF
cdr3_nt: TGTGCCAGCCTAAGTCTACGGGGTCAGCCCCAGCATTTT

clone_size: .
v_call: TRBV5-1
d_call: .
j_call: TRBJ2-1
cdr3_aa: CASSLGWPSAQRSYNEQFF
cdr3_nt: TGCGCCAGCAGCTTAGGTTGGCCGTCCGCTCAGCGCTCCTACAATGAGCAGTTCTTC

clone_size: .
v_call: TRBV5-1
d_call: TRBD2
j_call: TRBJ2-3
cdr3_aa: CASSLGLAGEDTQYF
cdr3_nt: TGCGCCAGCAGCTTGGGGTTAGCGGGAGAAGATACGCAGTATTTT

clone_size: .
v_call: TRBV24-1
d_call: TRBD1
j_call: TRBJ2-7
cdr3_aa: CATSDPRTGLKEQYF
cdr3_nt: TGTGCCACCAGTGATCCACGGACAGGGTTGAAAGAGCAGTACTTC

clone_size: .
v_call: TRBV18
d_call: .
j_call: TRBJ2-5
cdr3_aa: CASSPGNQETQYF
cdr3_nt: TGTGCCAGCTCCCCCGGGAATCAAGAGACCCAGTACTTC

clone_size: .
v_call: TRBV5-1
d_call: TRBD2
j_call: TRBJ2-3
cdr3_aa: CASSFPGTGGPSQRNTQYF
cdr3_nt: TGCGCCAGCAGCTTCCCAGGGACGGGAGGGCCTAGCCAGAGAAATACGCAGTATTTT

clone_size: .
v_call: TRBV2
d_call: .
j_call: TRBJ2-7
cdr3_aa: CASSAPGGGAEDEQYF
cdr3_nt: TGTGCCAGCAGTGCCCCCGGAGGGGGGGCCGAGGACGAGCAGTACTTC

clone_size: few
v_call: TRBV29-1
d_call: TRBD1
j_call: TRBJ2-2
cdr3_aa: CSVAVQGDTGELFF
cdr3_nt: TGCAGCGTTGCGGTACAGGGGGACACCGGGGAGCTGTTTTTT

clone_size: .
v_call: TRBV28
d_call: TRBD1
j_call: TRBJ2-2
cdr3_aa: CASTRGGTGNTGELFF
cdr3_nt: TGTGCCAGCACCCGAGGTGGGACAGGGAACACCGGGGAGCTGTTTTTT

clone_size: .
v_call: TRBV7-9
d_call: .
j_call: TRBJ2-1
cdr3_aa: CASSLGYRDNEQFF
cdr3_nt: TGTGCCAGCAGCTTAGGGTACAGGGACAATGAGCAGTTCTTC

clone_size: .
v_call: TRBV30
d_call: .
j_call: TRBJ2-5
cdr3_aa: CALKTRGQETQYF
cdr3_nt: TGTGCTCTGAAGACTCGTGGCCAAGAGACCCAGTACTTC

clone_size: .
v_call: TRBV9
d_call: .
j_call: TRBJ1-2
cdr3_aa: CASSALQGAGGYTF
cdr3_nt: TGTGCCAGCAGCGCCCTTCAGGGCGCGGGAGGCTACACCTTC

clone_size: .
v_call: TRBV15
d_call: TRBD2
j_call: TRBJ2-3
cdr3_aa: CATRRLAVDTQYF
cdr3_nt: TGTGCCACCAGAAGACTAGCTGTGGACACGCAGTATTTT

clone_size: .
v_call: TRBV5-4
d_call: .
j_call: TRBJ2-7
cdr3_aa: CASSLAGSYEQYF
cdr3_nt: TGTGCCAGCAGCTTGGCCGGCTCCTACGAGCAGTACTTC

clone_size: .
v_call: TRBV7-2
d_call: .
j_call: TRBJ2-7
cdr3_aa: CASSLVFDEQYF
cdr3_nt: TGTGCCAGCAGCTTAGTCTTCGACGAGCAGTACTTC

clone_size: once
v_call: TRBV10-3
d_call: TRBD1
j_call: TRBJ1-2
cdr3_aa: CATTGMDRGGGYTF
cdr3_nt: TGTGCCACCACCGGGATGGACAGGGGAGGCGGCTACACCTTC

clone_size: .
v_call: TRBV28
d_call: .
j_call: TRBJ2-2
cdr3_aa: CASTLFGEAGELFF
cdr3_nt: TGTGCCAGCACCCTATTCGGGGAGGCCGGGGAGCTGTTTTTT

clone_size: .
v_call: TRBV24-1
d_call: .
j_call: TRBJ2-3
cdr3_aa: CATSPPLADTQYF
cdr3_nt: TGTGCCACCAGTCCACCTCTAGCAGATACGCAGTATTTT

clone_size: once
v_call: TRBV19
d_call: .
j_call: TRBJ1-2
cdr3_aa: CASTPQGPSNYGYTF
cdr3_nt: TGTGCCAGTACTCCCCAGGGTCCCTCTAACTATGGCTACACCTTC

clone_size: .
v_call: TRBV18
d_call: TRBD2
j_call: TRBJ2-3
cdr3_aa: CASSPPTSWSTDTQYF
cdr3_nt: TGTGCCAGCTCACCACCGACTAGCTGGAGCACAGATACGCAGTATTTT

clone_size: .
v_call: TRBV28
d_call: .
j_call: TRBJ2-1
cdr3_aa: CASSSRGEQFF
cdr3_nt: TGTGCCAGCAGTTCCCGGGGAGAGCAGTTCTTC

clone_size: .
v_call: TRBV5-1
d_call: .
j_call: TRBJ2-1
cdr3_aa: CASSFGGYGVNEQFF
cdr3_nt: TGCGCCAGCAGCTTCGGCGGGTATGGGGTCAATGAGCAGTTCTTC

clone_size: .
v_call: TRBV24-1
d_call: .
j_call: TRBJ2-6
cdr3_aa: CATSDQQGSGANVLTF
cdr3_nt: TGTGCCACCAGTGATCAACAGGGCTCTGGGGCCAACGTCCTGACTTTC